This T cell receptor (beta chain) was observed in a study of metastatic and nonmetastatic thyroid tumors. This CDR3 is 13 amino acids long. Germline V CDR1 and CDR2: SGHAT, FQDESV (reference sequence). The V end lost 5 bases, the J end lost 3 bases, and 5 bases lay between the germline ends. TCRdb ran MiXCR on the PCR reads. Of roughly 46,000 clones listed, more than 20% were seen once; the top ten hold roughly 3.2%. Until they underwent thyroid surgery, no patient had received any treatment. Sequencing was carried out using blood. This chain joins TRBV11-1 and TRBJ2-6; D is unresolved. This receptor was obtained from a male donor with papillary thyroid cancer or a benign thyroid nodule (not recorded which). Some clones in this sample may be carry-over from other donors' samples. In nucleotides, the CDR3 is TGTGCCAGCAGCGTAGGTGGGGCCAACGTCCTGACTTTC. This sequence encodes CASSVGGANVLTF.